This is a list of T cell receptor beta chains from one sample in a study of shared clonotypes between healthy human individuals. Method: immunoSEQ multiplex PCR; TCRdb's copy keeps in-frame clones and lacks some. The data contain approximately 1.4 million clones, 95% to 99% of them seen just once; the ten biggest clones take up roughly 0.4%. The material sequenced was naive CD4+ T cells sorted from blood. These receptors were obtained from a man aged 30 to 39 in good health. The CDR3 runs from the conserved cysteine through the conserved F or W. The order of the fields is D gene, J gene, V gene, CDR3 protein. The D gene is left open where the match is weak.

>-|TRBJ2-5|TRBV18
CASSPSRQTQETQYF
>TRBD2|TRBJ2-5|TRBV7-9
CASSPTSGRAPGYF
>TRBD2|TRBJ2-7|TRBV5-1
CASSWRTSGEGEQYF
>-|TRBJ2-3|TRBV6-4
CASSRGGSTDTQYF
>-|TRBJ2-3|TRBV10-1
CASSANRATDTQYF
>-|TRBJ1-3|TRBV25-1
CASSESSGNTIYF
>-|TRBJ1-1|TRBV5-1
CASSSQLPNTEAFF
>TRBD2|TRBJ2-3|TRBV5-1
CASSLVASGFSTDTQYF
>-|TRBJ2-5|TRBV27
CASSLTVQQETQYF
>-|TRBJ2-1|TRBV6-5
CASSLQGYGGNEQFF
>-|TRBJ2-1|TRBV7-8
CASSPPGVYNEQFF
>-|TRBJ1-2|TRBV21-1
CASRLAGQKLYGYTF
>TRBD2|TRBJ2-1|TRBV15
CATSRVSPGLAGNEQFF
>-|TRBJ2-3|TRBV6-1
CASSGQVPDTQYF
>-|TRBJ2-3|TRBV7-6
CASSTRPGLGTDTQYF
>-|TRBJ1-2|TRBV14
CASSQAGVSSGYTF
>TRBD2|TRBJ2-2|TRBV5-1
CASSLAPSGMVTGELFF
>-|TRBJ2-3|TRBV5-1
CASSLAYGPDTQYF
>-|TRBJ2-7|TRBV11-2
CASSSPFYEQYF
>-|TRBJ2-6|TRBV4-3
CASSQGTAGANVLTF